Listed below are T cell receptor beta chains from one sample, sequenced in a study of shared clonotypes between healthy human individuals. TCRdb's table, derived via immunoSEQ multiplex PCR, lists solely in-frame clones and lacks some. The repertoire consists of 2.5 million or so clones, with around nine tenths occurring once and the leading ten covering around 0.15%. Source material: naive CD4+ T cells sorted from blood. The receptors originated from a man aged 18 to 29 in good health. Each CDR3 is given with its conserved first and last residue. The order of the fields is D gene, J gene, V gene, CDR3 DNA, CDR3 protein. A D gene is named only where the DNA matches it firmly.

>-|TRBJ2-2|TRBV28
TGTGCCAGCAGCCGTTATGGGGGAAAGAACACCGGGGAGCTGTTTTTT
CASSRYGGKNTGELFF
>-|TRBJ2-7|TRBV19
TGTGCCAGTAGTACCCCCCTCCCCTCCAACTGGGGGTGTTCCTACGAGCAGTACTTC
CASSTPLPSNWGCSYEQYF
>TRBD2|TRBJ2-7|TRBV11-2
TGTGCCAGCAGCTTAGGGGCCGGTCTAGCGGGGCTAAACTACGAGCAGTACTTC
CASSLGAGLAGLNYEQYF
>-|TRBJ2-7|TRBV13
TGTGCCAGCAGCCGTAACAGGGAGGGGTACGAGCAGTACTTC
CASSRNREGYEQYF
>TRBD1|TRBJ1-1|TRBV10-3
TGTGCCATCAGAGAGGACAGGGAAGCTTTCTTT
CAIREDREAFF
>-|TRBJ2-2|TRBV7-2
TGTGCCAGCAGCTTAGAGGCTGTTATCGGGGAGCTGTTTTTT
CASSLEAVIGELFF
>-|TRBJ1-2|TRBV29-1
TGCAGCGTTGCGGACGGCTACACCTTC
CSVADGYTF
>TRBD2|TRBJ2-3|TRBV7-2
TGTGCCAGCAGCGAAAGGACTAGCGGGAGGGATACGCAGTATTTT
CASSERTSGRDTQYF
>-|TRBJ2-2|TRBV6-5
TGTGCCAGCAGCTTTCTGTATTCGACCGGGGAGCTGTTTTTT
CASSFLYSTGELFF
>TRBD1|TRBJ1-5|TRBV27
TGTGCCAGCAGCCAGGCGGGACAGCTCAATCAGCCCCAGCATTTT
CASSQAGQLNQPQHF
>-|TRBJ1-5|TRBV6-6
TGTGCCTCCTCCGTGGCAGCAGGTGGCAATCAGCCCCAGCATTTT
CASSVAAGGNQPQHF
>TRBD1|TRBJ1-1|TRBV7-2
TGTGCCAGCAGCTCCGGAAGGACAGGAGCTGAAGCTTTCTTT
CASSSGRTGAEAFF
>-|TRBJ2-3|TRBV25-1
TGTGCCAGCAGTGAGGACCGACGAATCAGCACAGATACGCAGTATTTT
CASSEDRRISTDTQYF
>TRBD2|TRBJ2-7|TRBV5-8
TGTGCCAGCAGCTTGGTAGGCGGGAGCTCCTACGAGCAGTACTTC
CASSLVGGSSYEQYF
>TRBD2|TRBJ2-7|TRBV15
TGTGCCACCAGCAGGCTAGCGGGAGGTCGGGACGAGCAGTACTTC
CATSRLAGGRDEQYF